This T cell receptor (beta chain) was profiled in a study of blood T cell repertoires in COVID-19. Across the study: From the United States, Italy and Spain came samples of acute and convalescent COVID-19. PBMCs, B-cell-depleted T cells, or T cells provided the cDNA or gDNA that made up the material.

Original processing methods: Estimated nucleated cell counts came from reference gene primer amplification. Data came from immunoSEQ multiplex PCR; TCRdb stores just in-frame clones and leaves some out. V, J and clone size reflect that table, while D and trimming were determined from the DNA. The table records 20,000 to 25,000 clones, around 90% of them present only once. The sequence derives from a woman in her 70s with active COVID-19. The sample was peripheral blood.

CDR3 nucleotides: TGCGCCAGCAGTGATGTGCGGGCTAGCTCCTACGAGCAGTACTTC. The encoded protein is CASSDVRASSYEQYF. The rearrangement uses TRBV10-1 and TRBJ2-7; D possibly corresponds to TRBD2 (5 bases). V lost 3 bases and J 0 bases, leaving 12 bases between the germline ends. The CDR3 runs to 15 residues. From germline, CDR1 is WNHNN and CDR2 SYGVQD (reference sequence).